This paragraph reports one TCR beta chain. Through a sample-barcoded 5' primer and a J-beta primer mix, a second PCR was run for roughly 7 to 12 cycles. TCRdb re-derived calls from the 5' RACE reads in MiXCR, one entry per CDR3 protein. The table lists fewer than 2,000,000 distinct CDR3 sequences, around 42% of them singletons. This CDR3 region has 16 residues. Germline V CDR1 and CDR2: SGHRS, YFSETQ. With 4 bases removed from V and 3 bases from J, the gap between germline ends came to 17 bases. The sample originates from a study of blood T cells in healthy people across ages. This clonotype was sampled from a human donor in good health. The chain uses TRBV5-1 and TRBJ2-1, with D perhaps TRBD1 or TRBD2 (5 bases each). The sample taken for sequencing was blood. This CDR3 is CASSPLGASVYNEQFF. The DNA for the CDR3 is TGCGCCAGCAGCCCGCTCGGGGCCTCGGTCTACAATGAGCAGTTCTTC. The full variable domain, rest sourced from reference TRBV5-1 and TRBJ2-1, is KAGVTQTPRYLIKTRGQQVTLSCSPISGHRSVSWYQQTPGQGLQFLFEYFSETQRNKGNFPGRFSGRQFSNSRSEMNVSTLELGDSALYLCASSPLGASVYNEQFFGPGTRLTVL.